This T cell receptor (beta chain) was sequenced during a study of CD8+CD57+ T cells in acquired aplastic anemia. Overall study context: Sorted CD4+ and CD8+ cells gave an average of about 3 ug of DNA.

Investigators profiled TCR beta VDJ and CDR3 from genomic DNA template. TCRdb fed the reads into MiXCR, producing one record per CDR3 protein. The sample comprises 110,000 or so distinct CDR3 sequences, roughly 50% of which are singletons, and around 32% rests with the top ten. Per germline, CDR1 MNHEY and CDR2 SVGEGT. CDR3 length: 18 amino acids. V lost 3 bases, J lost 0 bases, and 10 bases stayed unmatched. Sequencing was performed on sorted CD4+, CD8+, or CD8+CD57+ T cells (not recorded which) from PBMCs. This chain links TRBV6-2 or TRBV6-3 with TRBJ2-3, with 9 bases fitting TRBD2. The source of this sequence is a human donor in good health, serving as a control. The CDR3 DNA reads as TGTGCCAGCAGTTATGAGGTAGCGGGGGCCGCTAGCACAGATACGCAGTATTTT. It is translated as CASSYEVAGAASTDTQYF.